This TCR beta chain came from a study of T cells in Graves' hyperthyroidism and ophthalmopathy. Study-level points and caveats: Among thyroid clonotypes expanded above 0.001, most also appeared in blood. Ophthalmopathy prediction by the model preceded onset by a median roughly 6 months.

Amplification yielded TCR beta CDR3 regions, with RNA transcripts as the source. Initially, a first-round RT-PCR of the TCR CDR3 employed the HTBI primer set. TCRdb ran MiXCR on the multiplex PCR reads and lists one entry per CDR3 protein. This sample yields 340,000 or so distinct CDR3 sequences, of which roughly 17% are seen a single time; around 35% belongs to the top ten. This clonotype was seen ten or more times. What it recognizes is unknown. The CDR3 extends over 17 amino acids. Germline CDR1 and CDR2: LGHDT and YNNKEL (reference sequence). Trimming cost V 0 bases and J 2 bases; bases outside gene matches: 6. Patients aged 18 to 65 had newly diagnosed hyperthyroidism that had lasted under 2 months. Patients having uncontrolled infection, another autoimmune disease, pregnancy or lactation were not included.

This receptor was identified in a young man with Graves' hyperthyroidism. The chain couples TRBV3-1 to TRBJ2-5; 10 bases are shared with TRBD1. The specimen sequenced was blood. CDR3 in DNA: TGTGCCAGCAGCCAAGAAAGAGGGACAGGGGAACAAGAGACCCAGTACTTC. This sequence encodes CASSQERGTGEQETQYF.